A single sample gave rise to the 22 T cell receptor beta chains below, sequenced in a study of T cells after yellow fever vaccination. TCRdb independently ran MiXCR on the 5' RACE reads; one entry per CDR3 protein. The table has about 310,000 distinct CDR3 sequences, around 3.9% seen once. The specimen comprised PBMCs, sampled on the day of the yellow fever booster vaccination. The receptors stem from a man aged 18 to 30 who received the YFV17D yellow fever vaccine.

The chain carries TRBV7-6 and TRBJ2-7; maybe TRBD2 (5 bases). Trimming took 5 bases from V and 3 from J, leaving 17 bases between them. Per germline, CDR1 SGHVS and CDR2 FNYEAQ. This CDR3 has 15 amino acids. CDR3 sequence reads: CASSGGRGRSYEQYF. CDR3 nucleotide sequence: TGTGCCAGCAGCGGAGGTCGCGGCCGCAGCTACGAGCAGTACTTC.

The CDR3 here is CASSVELGSGNTIYF. DNA for the CDR3: TGTGCCAGCAGCGTAGAGTTGGGCTCTGGAAACACCATATATTTT. V usage is TRBV9 and J usage is TRBJ1-3; D not resolved. This CDR3 has 15 residues. Trimming shortened V by 0 bases and J by 0 bases, and 7 bases separated the two germline ends. Germline assignment: CDR1 SGDLS and CDR2 YYNGEE.

The sample holds many counts of this clonotype. The chain uses TRBV12-3 or TRBV12-4 and TRBJ2-1, with D maybe TRBD2 (5 bases). The CDR3 consists of 17 residues. The V end was cut by 4 bases, the J end by 7 bases, with 23 bases between. The CDR3 region has the DNA TGTGCCAGCAGTTCACCCGGAGGAGCGTTTTTGTTGAATGAGCAGTTCTTC. This gives the protein CASSSPGGAFLLNEQFF.

This clonotype occurred a few times. The J gene is TRBJ2-1, the V gene TRBV7-2; no clear D. The CDR3 runs to 12 residues. CDR1 and CDR2 from the germline V gene are SGHTA and FQGNSA. V was clipped by 8 bases and J by 6 bases, with 11 bases between them. The CDR3 DNA is TGTGCCAGCGAGACGACCCGCAATGAGCAGTTCTTC. Translating gives CASETTRNEQFF.

This clonotype was observed a few times. V gene TRBV4-3 combines with J gene TRBJ2-3; 8 nucleotides agree with TRBD2. Germline lookup yields CDR1 LGHNA and CDR2 YSLEER. The CDR3 covers 16 residues. V lost 2 bases and J lost 6; bases outside the gene matches: 10. The chain's CDR3 is CASSQSLPASGDTQYF. CDR3 bases: TGCGCCAGCAGCCAATCCCTTCCGGCTAGCGGGGATACGCAGTATTTT.

The sample holds many counts of this clonotype. J is TRBJ2-7 and V is TRBV3-1; maybe TRBD1 (5 bases). Trimming took off 1 base at V and 2 bases at J, with 12 bases between the two ends. This CDR3 region has 15 residues. Germline CDR1 and CDR2: LGHDT and YNNKEL (reference sequence). The CDR3 sequence: CASSQGPSQAYEQYV. Here the CDR3 DNA reads TGTGCCAGCAGCCAAGGACCCTCACAGGCCTACGAGCAGTACGTC.

This clonotype has just a few counts. The chain couples TRBV4-3 to TRBJ1-2, with 9 bases fitting TRBD1. After removal of 0 bases from V and 5 bases from J, the junction contained 13 bases not matched to a gene. Germline CDR1 LGHNA, CDR2 YSLEER. The CDR3 is made up of 18 amino acids. The CDR3 region has the DNA TGCGCCAGCAGCCAAGAAGCTCTTACCGGGACAGGGCTTTATGGCTACACCTTC. This translates into CASSQEALTGTGLYGYTF.

The genes are TRBV12-3 or TRBV12-4 and TRBJ2-7, with D possibly TRBD1 on 6 matching bases. This CDR3 is 16 amino acids long. V lost 7 bases, J lost 1 base, and 20 bases lay in between. In nucleotides, the CDR3 is TGTGCCAGCACTCCACAGGGTGGGTTTGCGTCCTACGAGCAGTACTTC. Translating gives CASTPQGGFASYEQYF.

In this sample, this clonotype turned up a few times. The V and J genes are TRBV7-8 and TRBJ1-5; D ambiguous. The CDR3 loop spans 13 amino acids. Germline V gives CDR1 SGHVS, CDR2 FQNEAQ. The V end lost 2 bases, the J end lost 5 bases, and 7 bases lay between the germline ends. The CDR3 loop is CASSLRFDQPQHF. DNA of the CDR3: TGTGCCAGCAGCTTAAGGTTCGATCAGCCCCAGCATTTT.

The sample holds many counts of this clonotype. CDR3 residues: CASSLRLRGGGSNTEAFF. For the CDR3, the DNA is TGTGCCAGCAGCTTAAGGCTCCGGGGCGGGGGTTCGAACACTGAAGCTTTCTTT. The chain combines TRBV7-2 with TRBJ1-1; the D gene is possibly TRBD1 (5 bases). CDR3 length equals 18 residues. In germline, CDR1 is SGHTA, CDR2 FQGNSA. V was trimmed by 2 bases and J by 1 base, leaving 20 bases between them.

This clonotype appeared many times. This chain connects TRBV30 to TRBJ2-1; the D is unclear. The CDR3 consists of 11 residues. Germline V gene sequence: CDR1 GTSNPN, CDR2 SVGIG (reference sequence). V was clipped by 4 bases and J by 2 bases, with 3 bases between them. CDR3 nucleotide sequence: TGTGCCTGGACGACCTACAATGAGCAGTTCTTC. It specifies CAWTTYNEQFF.

This sequence joins TRBV27 and TRBJ1-6; 7 positions match TRBD1. CDR1 and CDR2 from the germline V gene are MNHEY and SMNVEV (reference sequence). The junction had 12 bases not matched to a gene; V was cut back by 5 bases and J by 8 bases. The CDR3 spans 16 residues. The CDR3 protein is CASSHSRDRRDSPLHF. The CDR3 DNA reads TGTGCCAGCAGTCACTCGCGGGACAGAAGGGATTCACCCCTCCACTTT.

A word on this clonotype: This may be a read error: a much more frequent sequence differs by one nucleotide. The rearrangement links TRBV29-1 to TRBJ1-4; D may be TRBD1 (5 bases). This CDR3 spans 15 amino acids. Germline assignment: CDR1 SQVTM and CDR2 ANQGSEA. The CDR3, as DNA: TGCAGCGCAGGGACCGGAACGGTGTTCAATGAAGAACTGTTTTTT. Its translation: CSAGTGTVFNEELFF.

This clonotype was seen many times. The genes are TRBV2 and TRBJ2-3; 8 bases align to TRBD1. The CDR3 totals 15 residues. The J segment lost 1 base and the V segment lost 6 bases, leaving 6 bases of the junction unmatched. CDR1 is SNHLY and CDR2 is FYNNEI in the germline V gene. CDR3 DNA sequence: TGTGCCAGCAGCGGAGGACAGGGAGGCACAGATACGCAGTATTTT. It translates to CASSGGQGGTDTQYF.

Only a few counts were recorded for this clonotype. This sequence joins TRBV30 and TRBJ2-7, with D tentatively TRBD1 or TRBD2 (5 bases each). This CDR3 region has 17 residues. Germline V gives CDR1 GTSNPN, CDR2 SVGIG (reference sequence). V was clipped by 2 bases and J by 2 bases, with 22 bases between them. The CDR3 spells CAWSPRNTGTNAYEQYF. In DNA form, the CDR3 reads TGTGCCTGGAGTCCGCGGAACACCGGGACCAACGCCTACGAGCAGTACTTC.

This clonotype has ten or more counts. This sequence joins TRBV12-3 or TRBV12-4 and TRBJ2-1, with 8 nucleotides matching TRBD1. V trimming: 6 bases; J trimming: 7 bases; junction bases outside the gene matches: 14. The CDR3 covers 16 residues. The CDR3 bases are TGTGCCAGCAGCCCACAGGACAGGGATAGGTTTAATGAGCAGTTCTTC. Translation gives CASSPQDRDRFNEQFF.

The table lists this clonotype with a few counts. This chain connects TRBV6-2 or TRBV6-3 to TRBJ1-5, with no clear D. Germline CDR1 is MNHEY and CDR2 is SVGEGT. There are 12 residues in the CDR3. Trimming removed 5 bases at V and 8 bases at J, with 10 bases between. CDR3 DNA sequence: TGTGCCAGCAGTACCTCTTTTGAGCCCCAGCATTTT. This gives the protein CASSTSFEPQHF.

CDR3 DNA: TGCGCCAGCAGCCAAGAGGCTCCGGGGACGCTTCAGCCCCAGCATTTT. Its protein product is CASSQEAPGTLQPQHF. The chain joins TRBV4-1 to TRBJ1-5; maybe TRBD1 (5 bases). Between the trimmed V and J ends, which lost 0 bases and 6 bases, there was a span of 15 bases. The CDR3 has 16 amino acids. Germline CDR1 reads MGHRA; CDR2 reads YSYEKL.

The sample holds a few counts of this clonotype. The J gene is TRBJ2-5, the V gene TRBV7-9, with D possibly being TRBD2 (7 bases). CDR3 size: 18 residues. Germline V gives CDR1 SEHNR, CDR2 FQNEAQ (reference sequence). Trimming cost V 4 bases and J 4 bases, with 25 bases left between them. This chain's CDR3 is CASSSPIRGGTQGETQYF. The CDR3 coding sequence is TGTGCCAGCAGCTCACCCATAAGGGGGGGGACCCAAGGAGAGACCCAGTACTTC. Looking up the rest from reference TRBV7-9 and TRBJ2-5 gives the full variable domain: DTGVSQNPRHKITKRGQNVTFRCDPISEHNRLYWYRQTLGQGPEFLTYFQNEAQLEKSRLLSDRFSAERPKGSFSTLEIQRTEQGDSAMYLCASSSPIRGGTQGETQYFGPGTRLLVL.

This clonotype was detected many times. J is TRBJ2-1 and V is TRBV7-3, with 8 bases identical to TRBD2. Unmatched junction bases numbered 7, after V lost 2 bases and J lost 7 bases. Germline CDR1 is SGHTA and CDR2 is FQGTGA. CDR3 length: 15 amino acids. The CDR3 here is CASSLYGGAGNEQFF. The CDR3 region has the DNA TGTGCCAGCAGCTTATACGGGGGGGCAGGGAATGAGCAGTTCTTC.

This clonotype has only a few counts. This chain uses TRBV18 with TRBJ1-2; D is unclear. Deletions cut 5 bases from V and 7 bases from J, with 17 bases between. The CDR3 length is 14 residues. CDR1 and CDR2 from the germline V gene are KGHSH and LQKENI. The CDR3 here is CASSKGSAVSGYTF. The CDR3 nucleotides read TGTGCCAGCTCAAAAGGCAGTGCTGTGTCTGGCTACACCTTC.

V usage is TRBV5-1 and J usage is TRBJ1-2, with 7 bases lining up with TRBD1. The V gene end was trimmed by 4 bases and the J gene end by 0 bases; junction bases not matched to a gene: 9. In germline, CDR1 is SGHRS, CDR2 YFSETQ. This CDR3 spans 16 amino acids. The CDR3 coding sequence is TGCGCCAGCAGCGATGAGGGACAGCCCGCTAACTATGGCTACACCTTC. This codes for CASSDEGQPANYGYTF.